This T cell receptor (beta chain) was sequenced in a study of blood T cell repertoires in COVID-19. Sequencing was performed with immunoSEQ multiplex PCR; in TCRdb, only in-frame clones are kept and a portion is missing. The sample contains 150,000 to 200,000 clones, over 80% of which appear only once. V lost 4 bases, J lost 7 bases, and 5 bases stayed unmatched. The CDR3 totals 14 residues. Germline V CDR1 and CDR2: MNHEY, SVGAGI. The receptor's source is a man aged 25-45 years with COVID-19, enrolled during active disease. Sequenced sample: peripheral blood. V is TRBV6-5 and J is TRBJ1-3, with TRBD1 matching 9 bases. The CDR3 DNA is TGTGCCAGCAGTTGGACAGGGGAAGGGAACACCATATATTTT. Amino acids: CASSWTGEGNTIYF.